This TCR beta chain stems from a study of identical twins (dated by TCRdb to 2016 to 2017). In the study overall: The study deep-sequenced TCR alpha and beta repertoires from monozygotic twins, unrelated adults of various ages and cord blood to test whether fetal clonotypes persist. Replicate twin experiments were performed at different times using different library preparation protocols to rule out contamination.

Only healthy Caucasian donors were included. The twin cohort consisted of three pairs of female monozygotic twins, all aged roughly 18 to 30 years. Positive isolation kits from Invitrogen were used to isolate the CD4+ and CD8+ T cell populations. CDR1 is given as SGHRS and CDR2 as YFSETQ, both from the germline V gene. The CDR3 holds 17 amino acids from the cysteine to the phenylalanine. Kept here is only the CDR3 DNA, which spans 51 bases and is read in frame from base 1. V loses 4 bases at its end and J loses 7 bases; junction bases beyond the gene matches: 15. Study-wide findings and limitations: Recombination models systematically underestimated out-of-frame TCR alpha sharing in monozygotic twins but agreed with sharing between unrelated individuals. Because the same donors could not be followed over many years, the conclusions relied on cross-sectional statistical analysis. In beta out-of-frame sequences, excess twin sharing was weaker, because having fewer shared sequences lowered the signal-to-noise ratio. Fewer insertions were carried by abundant cord blood beta clonotypes, a similar but weaker trend appeared in young adult naive repertoires, and no such trend appeared in memory repertoires. Invariant T cells such as MAIT and iNKT could partly confound zero-insertion analyses, though diverse VJ usage argued against this for most clonotypes. Out-of-frame TCR alpha sequences shared between twins showed an excess of low generation-probability sequences compared with coincidental sharing between unrelated individuals.

Library method: 5' RACE. Sequencer: Illumina HiSeq 2000. A universal primer binding site was introduced by template switching, and a unique molecular identifier was present in the final cDNA, enabling accurate counting of TCR cDNA molecules. First-strand cDNA for TCR alpha and beta chains was synthesized from specific primers in the conserved constant-segment region. To control for contamination, each cDNA library was double barcoded with a SMART-Mk sample barcode plus Illumina barcodes. TruSeq adapter sequences and Illumina sample barcodes were added in two successive PCR steps. TCR alpha and beta cDNA libraries were sequenced on the Illumina HiSeq platform with custom primers. Turning to the authors' computational methods: MiGEC processed the raw reads to extract unique molecular identifiers, while MiXCR was used to determine the CDR3 positions. For each individual, recombination models were inferred using an EM algorithm with the repgenHMM and IGoR tools. Shared clonotype analysis was performed with the tcR package in R, normalizing sharing by the product of cloneset sizes. To study raw recombination free of thymic and clonal selection effects, out-of-frame nonproductive sequences were analyzed. The raw public data were reprocessed by TCRdb itself: fastp quality trimming at Q25, MiXCR clonotype calling, in-frame beta chains only. Each CDR3 protein gets just one entry, which takes the most common genes and DNA from the rows behind it. It is TCRdb's table, rather than the study itself, that gives the V and J calls and clone size. The sample table shows about 480,000 distinct CDR3 sequences, and 12% to 15% are seen once. Jointly, the top ten make up roughly 0.5% of the sample.

For this clonotype: The antigen it binds to is not known. No base qualities exist here, and no much larger clone lies one base off it.

Another study also made use of these data, one on yellow fever vaccine responses in identical twins. Per that second paper: The T cell response to vaccination in identical twins was reported by the authors to appear partly convergent and partly personalized. In identical twins, the study followed T cell clones that responded to the vaccine with precision.

In this chain, TRBV5-1 is recombined with TRBJ2-7, with 12 bases in between that match TRBD2. Sequenced sample: CD4+ T cells sorted from blood. This sequence was found in a woman between 18 and 30 years old in good health. The CDR3 loop reads CASSNGASGGGGREQYF. DNA sequence: TGCGCCAGCAGCAACGGGGCTAGCGGGGGGGGCGGAAGGGAGCAGTACTTC.